One T cell receptor (beta chain) is described in this entry. Both 60 Vbeta primers and 13 Jbeta primers went into the PCR. The repertoire was sequenced with immunoSEQ multiplex PCR; TCRdb's copy has only in-frame clones and lacks some. The listing records 65,000 to 85,000 clones. The data were taken from a study of cytomegalovirus exposure and HLA in healthy donors. V was trimmed by 2 bases and J by 5 bases, leaving 7 bases between them. This CDR3 contains 13 residues. The germline V gene has CDR1 MNHNS and CDR2 SASEGT. This rearrangement joins TRBV6-1 to TRBJ1-5, with D unresolved. Sample: PBMCs. The sequence derives from a woman in her 30s in good health and CMV-seronegative. The CDR3 sequence is CASSERRDQPQHF. Here the CDR3 DNA reads TGTGCCAGCAGTGAAAGGAGGGATCAGCCCCAGCATTTT.